Sequencing of this T cell receptor beta chain was carried out in a study of T cells after yellow fever vaccination (dated by TCRdb to the late 2010s). Concerning the study at large: Libraries from fractions with low cell numbers were prepared with the SMART-Seq v4 Ultra Low Input RNA kit. To follow T-cell clones before and after primary and booster YFV17D yellow fever vaccination, bulk TCR alpha and beta repertoires were sequenced over time. Two healthy male donors, one aged 18 to 30 and one aged 30 to 40 years, made up the cohort. Blood samples were taken at several timepoints before and after primary and secondary immunization, and bulk PBMC replicates and cell subsets were isolated. Summary of the overall study and its limitations: The study included only a couple of donors, which limits how far the findings can be generalized. A small fraction of clonotypes showed up in both the CD4 and CD8 compartments, probably as a result of convergent recombination. The secondary T-cell response was weaker than the primary response but faster, peaking on day 5 instead of day 15. After the booster, most of the clones that had expanded following primary vaccination were detected again (96% of CD4 and around 87% of CD8), which suggests that memory was broadly maintained. Because abundant contaminating clonotypes from the bulk population could be contained in FACS-sorted repertoires, computational filtering was required.

For this chain, trimming is 6 bases at the V end and 11 bases at the J end, and the number of junction bases without a gene match is 12. CDR1 and CDR2 are read off the germline V gene as MNHNS and SASEGT. Its CDR3 holds 13 amino acids, cysteine through phenylalanine. The only DNA kept is the CDR3, 39 bases in frame from the first base. TCR cDNA was synthesized by 5'RACE template switching, which introduced a universal primer site and unique molecular identifiers. cDNA synthesis was primed from both the TCR alpha and TCR beta constant segments. Two PCR steps were used to amplify libraries, with sample barcodes and sequencing adapters being added in the second step. Sequencing of the libraries was done on either Illumina HiSeq 2500 (2x100 bp) or NovaSeq (2x150 bp). As for the authors' bioinformatics: Demultiplexing of reads and collapsing into UMI consensus sequences were performed with MIGEC, and V(D)J alignment was carried out with MiXCR. Vaccine-responding clonotypes were defined with edgeR using replicate PBMC samples, requiring FDR below 0.01 and a log2 fold change above 5 up to day 15. Bulk clonotypes were assigned CD4 or CD8 identity according to which sequenced CD4 or CD8 repertoire held them at higher abundance. The public reads were reanalyzed by TCRdb: fastp trimming at Q25, MiXCR alignment, in-frame beta chains only. Entries are consolidated by CDR3 protein sequence, retaining the most common genes and DNA. TCRdb, not the original authors, processed these V and J calls. For this sample the table gives about 240,000 distinct CDR3 sequences, of which 6% to 7.5% were detected only once. The biggest ten clones account for 0.65% to 0.9% of the sample.

About this clonotype itself: The target of this receptor is not known. There are no base qualities to consult, and no much larger clone falls within one base.

The treatment or condition label for this specimen denotes: live attenuated yellow fever vaccine strain. PBMCs were isolated from peripheral blood using a standard Ficoll-Paque protocol. CD4 and CD8 T-cell fractions were isolated with Dynabeads CD4 and CD8 positive selection kits. RNA was extracted with TriZol from bulk PBMCs, CD4 and CD8 fractions, and dextramer-positive and dextramer-negative fractions. The rearrangement combines TRBV6-1 with TRBJ1-1; 7 central bases correspond to TRBD1. This receptor was identified in a man aged 30 to 45 who received the YFV17D yellow fever vaccine. Sequencing used CD4+ T cells sorted from PBMCs, obtained 15 days after the yellow fever booster vaccination. DNA sequence: TGTGCCAGCAGAGCACAGGGGTGGGGTAAGGCTTTCTTT. This codes for CASRAQGWGKAFF.